Each of the 17 T cell receptor beta chains below was sequenced from the same sample in a study of blood T cell repertoires in COVID-19. Here immunoSEQ multiplex PCR was the method, and the copy in TCRdb shows in-frame clones only, minus some. The table has roughly 250,000 clones, 85% to 90% seen once. The sample consisted of peripheral blood. The receptors were gathered from a woman in her thirties or forties with acute or convalescent COVID-19.

Turning to this clone: Mismatch with germline at one junction end may stem from a read error. This chain joins TRBV27 and TRBJ1-2; TRBD1 matches at 7 bases. From germline, CDR1 is MNHEY and CDR2 SMNVEV (reference sequence). The CDR3 is made up of 13 amino acids. The DNA of the CDR3 is TGTGCCAGCAGTGGGGACAGAGGTTTGAGGTCTTACTTC. Translation gives CASSGDRGLRSYF.

V gene TRBV29-1 combines with J gene TRBJ1-2; D not resolved. In germline, CDR1 is SQVTM, CDR2 ANQGSEA. This CDR3 contains 13 residues. The germline V and J ends were trimmed by 8 bases and 4 bases, with 17 bases remaining between them. The CDR3 DNA sequence: TGCAGCACTATCTCCCGAACCTCCTATGGCTACACCTTC. Residues: CSTISRTSYGYTF.

The V gene is TRBV11-1, the J gene TRBJ1-2, with TRBD1 matching over 7 bases. Germline trimming cut 2 bases from V and 2 bases from J; bases unmatched to any gene: 5. The CDR3 covers 15 residues. Germline V gene lookup returns CDR1 SGHAT and CDR2 FQDESV (reference sequence). The CDR3 spells CASSLYSTGNYGYTF. As DNA, the CDR3 is TGTGCCAGCAGCTTATACTCGACAGGGAACTATGGCTACACCTTC.

V gene TRBV9 combines with J gene TRBJ1-1; D is undetermined. The germline V gene encodes CDR1 SGDLS and CDR2 YYNGEE. The CDR3 is made up of 14 amino acids. Trimming pared 0 bases from V and 5 bases from J, leaving 11 bases between. CDR3 region: CASSVGSGNTEAFF. Written as DNA, the CDR3 is TGTGCCAGCAGCGTAGGATCGGGGAATACTGAAGCTTTCTTT.

This clone has just one count. The rearrangement links TRBV13 to TRBJ2-3, with 11 bases fitting TRBD2. CDR1 and CDR2 from the germline V gene are PRHDT and FYEKMQ (reference sequence). V lost 6 bases to trimming and J lost 3 bases; unmatched junction nucleotides: 5. This CDR3 spans 15 amino acids. This CDR3 reads CASSYRLAGTDTQYF. CDR3 coding DNA: TGTGCCAGCAGTTACAGACTAGCGGGGACAGATACGCAGTATTTT.

This rearrangement joins TRBV5-6 to TRBJ1-2; tentatively, D is TRBD1 (6 bases). This CDR3 comprises 14 residues. Trimming shortened V by 5 bases and J by 4 bases, and 15 bases separated the two germline ends. The germline V gene encodes CDR1 SGHDT and CDR2 YYEEEE. In DNA form, the CDR3 reads TGTGCCAGCAGGAAAAGAACAGGGCTCTATGGCTACACCTTC. Amino acids: CASRKRTGLYGYTF. Looking up the rest from reference TRBV5-6 and TRBJ1-2 gives the full variable domain: DAGVTQSPTHLIKTRGQQVTLRCSPKSGHDTVSWYQQALGQGPQFIFQYYEEEERQRGNFPDRFSGHQFPNYSSELNVNALLLGDSALYLCASRKRTGLYGYTFGSGTRLTVV.

V usage is TRBV19 and J usage is TRBJ2-1; 8 bases map to TRBD1. CDR1 and CDR2 from the germline V gene are LNHDA and SQIVND (reference sequence). The CDR3 covers 15 residues. After removal of 7 bases from V and 3 bases from J, the junction contained 8 bases not matched to a gene. The CDR3 loop is CASKAGGQDYNEQFF. CDR3 sequence (DNA): TGTGCCAGTAAAGCCGGGGGACAGGACTACAATGAGCAGTTCTTC.

The rearrangement uses TRBV14 and TRBJ1-2; no clear D gene. This CDR3 comprises 14 residues. V lost 0 bases and J 8 bases, leaving 13 bases between the germline ends. Germline V gene sequence: CDR1 SGHDN, CDR2 FVKESK. The CDR3 region has the DNA TGTGCCAGCAGCCAAGATGCGGAAGTTGGGGGCTACACCTTC. Its translation: CASSQDAEVGGYTF. The full variable domain, rest sourced from reference TRBV14 and TRBJ1-2, is EAGVTQFPSHSVIEKGQTVTLRCDPISGHDNLYWYRRVMGKEIKFLLHFVKESKQDESGMPNNRFLAERTGGTYSTLKVQPAELEDSGVYFCASSQDAEVGGYTFGSGTRLTVV.

This chain links TRBV6-5 with TRBJ1-1; TRBD1 agrees at 9 bases. This CDR3 has 13 amino acids. CDR1 and CDR2 from the germline V gene are MNHEY and SVGAGI. V was pared by 6 bases and J by 4 bases, with 3 bases of the junction left unmatched. CDR3 DNA: TGTGCCAGCAGGCGGACAGGGGCCACTGAAGCTTTCTTT. This encodes CASRRTGATEAFF.

The gene calls are TRBV19 and TRBJ1-2, with unresolved D. Trimming took 3 bases from V and 4 from J, leaving 15 bases between them. Per the germline V gene, CDR1 is LNHDA and CDR2 is SQIVND (reference sequence). The CDR3 runs 15 residues. In DNA, the CDR3 is TGTGCCAGTAGTATGGGTACGGGCGCGGGCTATGGCTACACCTTC. This gives the protein CASSMGTGAGYGYTF.

The CDR3 coding sequence is TGTGCCAGCTCACCGATAACTGAAGCTAACTATGGCTACACCTTC. Protein product: CASSPITEANYGYTF. The chain joins TRBV18 to TRBJ1-2, with D uncertain. Germline V CDR1 and CDR2: KGHSH, LQKENI. The V end was cut by 3 bases, the J end by 0 bases, with 11 bases between. CDR3 length: 15 residues.

The chain combines TRBV5-1 with TRBJ2-5; 7 positions agree with TRBD1. In germline, CDR1 is SGHRS, CDR2 YFSETQ. CDR3 length equals 15 residues. The trim removed 4 bases at V and 2 bases at J, leaving 8 bases unmatched. The DNA of the CDR3 is TGCGCCAGCAGCCCGACCATGACAGGGCAAGAGACCCAGTACTTC. As protein: CASSPTMTGQETQYF.

In DNA, the CDR3 is TGCAGCGCCATGACAGGGGCTAACACCGGGGAGCTGTTTTTT. Protein product: CSAMTGANTGELFF. This sequence joins TRBV29-1 and TRBJ2-2, with 8 positions matching TRBD1. After removal of 7 bases from V and 2 bases from J, the junction contained 6 bases not matched to a gene. CDR1 SQVTM and CDR2 ANQGSEA come from the germline V gene. This CDR3 comprises 14 residues.

CDR3 region: CASSVWDIMNTEAFF. As DNA, the CDR3 is TGTGCCAGCAGCGTATGGGACATTATGAACACTGAAGCTTTCTTT. The V and J genes are TRBV7-8 and TRBJ1-1, with D perhaps matching TRBD1 (6 bases). Trimming shortened V by 5 bases and J by 0 bases, and 13 bases separated the two germline ends. Germline V gene data show CDR1 as SGHVS and CDR2 as FQNEAQ. The CDR3 runs 15 residues.

The chain recombines TRBV11-2 with TRBJ2-3; D gene unclear. The CDR3 totals 14 residues. V lost 5 bases and J 4 bases, leaving 13 bases between the germline ends. Germline CDR1 SGHAT, CDR2 FQNNGV. CDR3 nucleotide sequence: TGTGCCAGCAGCCCGCGTGTGCCCCCAGATACGCAGTATTTT. This translates into CASSPRVPPDTQYF.

V usage is TRBV5-1 and J usage is TRBJ1-1; no reliable D call. V was clipped by 6 bases and J by 0 bases, with 9 bases between them. The CDR3 contains 13 residues. Per germline, CDR1 SGHRS and CDR2 YFSETQ. CDR3 in amino acids: CASTFNMNTEAFF. DNA for the CDR3: TGCGCCAGCACCTTTAATATGAACACTGAAGCTTTCTTT.

The J gene is TRBJ2-5, the V gene TRBV6-5; a weak D match, TRBD1 (5 bases). Germline-derived CDR1 and CDR2 are MNHEY and SVGAGI. Trimming took off 6 bases at V and 7 bases at J, with 12 bases between the two ends. The CDR3 is 12 residues long. The CDR3: CASRAHRGTQYF. For the CDR3, the DNA is TGTGCCAGCAGGGCCCATAGGGGGACCCAGTACTTC.